This passage covers 29 T cell receptor beta chains from one sample sequenced in a study of patients and donors after allogeneic stem cell transplantation. Using its own MiXCR run on the RT-PCR reads, TCRdb lists one record per CDR3 protein. The profile shows 920,000 or so distinct CDR3 sequences, 15% to 20% of them singletons. The source material was blood, either unsorted or a sorted T cell fraction (not recorded which). Source of these receptors: a human donor who was either an allogeneic HSCT recipient or a stem cell or donor lymphocyte infusion donor (not recorded which). It is not recorded whose cells these are; they may come from a transplant donor.

The J gene is TRBJ1-2, the V gene TRBV10-3, with 8 bases fitting TRBD1. There are 16 residues in the CDR3. V was clipped by 3 bases and J by 6 bases; unmatched bases: 12. The germline CDR1 and CDR2 sequences are ENHRY and SYGVKD. In nucleotides, the CDR3 is TGTGCCATCAGTGATAGGGAGGCCAGGGGGCCCCATGGCTACACCTTC. It specifies CAISDREARGPHGYTF.

This clonotype appeared a few times. V and J are TRBV20-1 and TRBJ2-3; perhaps TRBD2 as D (6 bases). The CDR3 consists of 14 residues. V lost 0 bases to trimming and J lost 6 bases, with 13 bases between them. Germline assignment: CDR1 DFQATT and CDR2 SNEGSKA (reference sequence). The CDR3: CSARDQGLPDTQYF. For the CDR3, the DNA is TGCAGTGCTAGAGATCAGGGACTGCCGGATACGCAGTATTTT.

The chain carries TRBV14 and TRBJ2-2; D ambiguous. The CDR3 length is 13 residues. Germline lookup yields CDR1 SGHDN and CDR2 FVKESK. V lost 1 base and J 5 bases, leaving 5 bases between the germline ends. CDR3 bases: TGTGCCAGCAGCCAAGCCATAACCGGGGAGCTGTTTTTT. It is translated as CASSQAITGELFF.

The chain couples TRBV28 to TRBJ1-1; no reliable D call. Germline CDR1 reads MDHEN; CDR2 reads SYDVKM. This CDR3 region has 14 residues. V lost 3 bases and J lost 4, with 12 bases in between. The CDR3 nucleotides read TGTGCCAGCAGTTTCCGAACGGATGGCACTGAAGCTTTCTTT. It translates to CASSFRTDGTEAFF.

This chain connects TRBV7-8 to TRBJ1-1; the match to TRBD1 covers 12 bases. This CDR3 is built from 16 residues. Trimming at V came to 5 bases and at J to 4 bases, leaving 8 bases not matched to a gene. From germline, CDR1 is SGHVS and CDR2 FQNEAQ. The CDR3 loop reads CASSPRDRGLSTEAFF. The DNA for the CDR3 is TGTGCCAGCAGCCCCAGGGACAGGGGGCTTAGCACTGAAGCTTTCTTT.

Only a few counts were recorded for this clonotype. The chain combines TRBV9 with TRBJ2-3, with TRBD2 matching over 9 bases. The CDR3 consists of 13 residues. Per the germline V gene, CDR1 is SGDLS and CDR2 is YYNGEE. Germline trimming cut 7 bases from V and 2 bases from J; bases unmatched to any gene: 2. In DNA, the CDR3 is TGTGCCAGCGGGACTAGCTACACAGATACGCAGTATTTT. Translated, it gives CASGTSYTDTQYF.

This clonotype was found a few times. This could be a read error, since a much larger clone is one nucleotide away. The chain has TRBV12-3 or TRBV12-4 and TRBJ2-5; maybe TRBD1 (6 bases). This CDR3 spans 12 amino acids. Trimming shortened V by 4 bases and J by 5 bases, and 8 bases separated the two germline ends. Written as DNA, the CDR3 is TGTGCCAGCAGTTACAGGGATGAGACCCAGTACTTC. The encoded protein is CASSYRDETQYF.

The V call is TRBV25-1, the J call TRBJ1-1, with TRBD1 as a possible D gene (6 bases). From germline, CDR1 is MGHDK and CDR2 SYGVNS. Trimming pared 7 bases from V and 14 bases from J, leaving 20 bases between. The CDR3 extends over 12 amino acids. DNA of the CDR3: TGTGCCAGCAATGGGGGGAAGGGGGTTTTCTTCTTT. This translates into CASNGGKGVFFF. Drawing the rest from reference TRBV25-1 and TRBJ1-1, the complete variable domain is EADIYQTPRYLVIGTGKKITLECSQTMGHDKMYWYQQDPGMELHLIHYSYGVNSTEKGDLSSESTVSRIRTEHFPLTLESARPSHTSQYLCASNGGKGVFFFGQGTRLTVV.

V is TRBV27 and J is TRBJ1-4, with 7 positions matching TRBD1. CDR1 MNHEY and CDR2 SMNVEV come from the germline V gene (reference sequence). The CDR3 has 14 residues. With 5 bases clipped from V and 7 bases from J, the junction kept 7 bases outside the gene matches. The CDR3 DNA is TGTGCCAGCAGTCCTAAAGGGGACAGTGAAAAACTGTTTTTT. Protein product: CASSPKGDSEKLFF.

This clonotype was observed a few times. The V gene is TRBV7-2, the J gene TRBJ2-5; D gene uncertain. Germline V CDR1 and CDR2: SGHTA, FQGNSA. This CDR3 comprises 13 residues. The ends were cut back, 1 base at V and 4 bases at J, with 7 bases in the middle. The CDR3: CASSLVDGETQYF. The CDR3 DNA sequence: TGTGCCAGCAGCTTAGTTGACGGAGAGACCCAGTACTTC.

The chain carries TRBV6-4 and TRBJ2-2; TRBD1 agrees at 10 bases. Germline V gene data show CDR1 as MRHNA and CDR2 as SNTAGT. V lost 5 bases and J lost 4; bases outside the gene matches: 7. The CDR3 is 16 residues long. The CDR3: CASSKGQGEGTGELFF. CDR3 bases: TGTGCCAGCAGTAAAGGACAGGGGGAAGGCACCGGGGAGCTGTTTTTT.

The genes are TRBV12-3 or TRBV12-4 and TRBJ2-3; D may be TRBD2 (5 bases). The V gene lost 6 bases and the J gene lost 6 bases, with 19 bases spanning the gap. The CDR3 is 15 amino acids. In DNA, the CDR3 is TGTGCCAGCAGGCTGACCGGAGGTTCGAGGGATACGCAGTATTTT. This codes for CASRLTGGSRDTQYF.

This clonotype was found a few times. The genes are TRBV20-1 and TRBJ2-5; either TRBD1 or TRBD2 may supply D (5 bases each). CDR1 is DFQATT, CDR2 SNEGSKA, per germline (reference sequence). The germline V and J ends were trimmed by 6 bases and 3 bases, with 11 bases remaining between them. CDR3 length equals 12 residues. Written as DNA, the CDR3 is TGCAGTGCGGATGGGACGGAAGAGACCCAGTACTTC. This sequence encodes CSADGTEETQYF.

This clonotype was seen a handful of times. The chain employs TRBV4-2 and TRBJ1-4; D uncertain. Deletions cut 4 bases from V and 0 bases from J, with 6 bases between. From germline, CDR1 is LGHNA and CDR2 YNFKEQ. This CDR3 contains 14 residues. CDR3 in DNA: TGTGCCAGCAGCCGGGAAGCAACTAATGAAAAACTGTTTTTT. It is translated as CASSREATNEKLFF.

This clonotype was seen only a few times. The chain combines TRBV30 with TRBJ2-7; unclear D gene. Germline V lookup: CDR1 GTSNPN, CDR2 SVGIG (reference sequence). CDR3 length: 12 residues. V was cut by 5 bases and J by 0 bases, with 8 bases left in between. The CDR3 DNA sequence: TGTGCCTGGGGCCAGAGCTCCTACGAGCAGTACTTC. Translating gives CAWGQSSYEQYF.

The table lists this clonotype with a few counts. This chain links TRBV4-3 with TRBJ1-2; maybe TRBD1 (6 bases). Germline V gives CDR1 LGHNA, CDR2 YSLEER. Trimming shortened V by 0 bases and J by 5 bases, and 13 bases separated the two germline ends. The CDR3 contains 15 residues. The CDR3 protein is CASSQDYREEYGYTF. CDR3 nucleotide sequence: TGCGCCAGCAGCCAAGATTACAGGGAAGAATATGGCTACACCTTC.

The J gene is TRBJ2-7, the V gene TRBV7-6; D is ambiguous. The germline gives CDR1 SGHVS, CDR2 FNYEAQ. The CDR3 is made up of 14 amino acids. The V gene lost 5 bases and the J gene lost 5 bases, with 16 bases spanning the gap. The CDR3, as DNA: TGTGCCAGCAGCCCCATCTTAGTAGGCCACGAGCAGTACTTC. This gives the protein CASSPILVGHEQYF.

The gene calls are TRBV25-1 and TRBJ2-3, with 7 positions matching TRBD1. V was clipped by 7 bases and J by 5 bases; unmatched bases: 6. Germline V gene sequence: CDR1 MGHDK, CDR2 SYGVNS. CDR3 length: 13 amino acids. The CDR3 here is CASTPTGIDTQYF. The CDR3 region has the DNA TGTGCCAGCACCCCGACAGGGATAGATACGCAGTATTTT.

This clonotype was seen repeatedly, ten times or more. The chain joins TRBV12-3 or TRBV12-4 to TRBJ2-4; 7 bases match TRBD1. The CDR3 spans 13 residues. In DNA, the CDR3 is TGTGCAACGACAGGGCGCGCCAAAAACATTCAGTACTTC. Translation gives CATTGRAKNIQYF.

The chain carries TRBV9 and TRBJ2-7, with unresolved D. The CDR3 is 15 amino acids. Germline V gene lookup returns CDR1 SGDLS and CDR2 YYNGEE. V gave up 0 bases and J gave up 7 bases, with 17 bases separating them. The CDR3 here is CASSVVAETMGEQYF. The CDR3 bases are TGTGCCAGCAGCGTAGTGGCAGAAACGATGGGGGAGCAGTACTTC.

A few counts support this clonotype. The chain combines TRBV4-1 with TRBJ2-5, with D unclear. The ends were cut back, 0 bases at V and 0 bases at J, with 8 bases in the middle. CDR1 MGHRA and CDR2 YSYEKL come from the germline V gene. The CDR3 runs 15 residues. Here the CDR3 reads CASSQEKPDQETQYF. In DNA, the CDR3 is TGCGCCAGCAGCCAAGAAAAGCCAGACCAAGAGACCCAGTACTTC.

At least ten counts were recorded for this clonotype. The V gene is TRBV7-2, the J gene TRBJ1-4, with 7 nucleotides matching TRBD1. V was pared by 2 bases and J by 8 bases, with 2 bases of the junction left unmatched. Germline V gene sequence: CDR1 SGHTA, CDR2 FQGNSA. CDR3 length: 13 residues. The DNA of the CDR3 is TGTGCCAGCAGCTTAAACAGGGGAGAAAAACTGTTTTTT. This sequence encodes CASSLNRGEKLFF.

This clonotype turned up a few times. This sequence joins TRBV18 and TRBJ2-6; 9 nucleotides match TRBD1. CDR1 KGHSH and CDR2 LQKENI come from the germline V gene. The CDR3 has 17 amino acids. V lost 3 bases, J lost 1 base, and 4 bases stayed unmatched. In nucleotides, the CDR3 is TGTGCCAGCTCACCGGGACAGGGTCCGTCTGGGGCCAACGTCCTGACTTTC. It codes for CASSPGQGPSGANVLTF.

This clonotype was found a few times. The DNA of the CDR3 is TGTGCCATCAGTGAGCTCGGATTCCGGGACAAGGACAATGAGCAGTTCTTC. It is translated as CAISELGFRDKDNEQFF. V gene TRBV10-3 combines with J gene TRBJ2-1, with a weak D call TRBD1 (6 bases). Per the germline V gene, CDR1 is ENHRY and CDR2 is SYGVKD. V was shortened by 2 bases and J by 5 bases, with 19 bases between the two germline ends. The length of the CDR3 is 17 residues.

This clonotype came up many times. The rearrangement links TRBV12-3 or TRBV12-4 to TRBJ2-7; D is undetermined. CDR3 length: 12 amino acids. V lost 5 bases, J lost 9 bases, and 14 bases lay in between. The CDR3 nucleotides are TGTGCCAGCAGTCCCAGCCTTCGAGGGCAGTACTTC. This codes for CASSPSLRGQYF.

The chain combines TRBV7-6 with TRBJ1-1; weak D call: TRBD1 (6 bases). Looked up from germline, CDR1 is SGHVS and CDR2 is FNYEAQ. V gave up 0 bases and J gave up 3 bases, with 11 bases separating them. The CDR3 totals 15 residues. DNA for the CDR3: TGTGCCAGCAGCTTAGCGATCAGGGGAGACACTGAAGCTTTCTTT. Encoded protein: CASSLAIRGDTEAFF.

V and J are TRBV24-1 and TRBJ2-3; D possibly corresponds to TRBD1 (6 bases). Germline V gene sequence: CDR1 KGHDR, CDR2 SFDVKD. CDR3 length: 14 amino acids. V was shortened by 5 bases and J by 3 bases, with 11 bases between the two germline ends. CDR3 sequence reads: CATSGLRGTDTQYF. CDR3 coding DNA: TGTGCCACCAGTGGCCTCAGGGGAACAGATACGCAGTATTTT.

CDR3 sequence reads: CAIRQGHQETQYF. The CDR3 DNA reads TGTGCCATCAGACAGGGACACCAAGAGACCCAGTACTTC. V is TRBV10-3 and J is TRBJ2-5, with D maybe TRBD1 (6 bases). The CDR3 is 13 amino acids. From germline, CDR1 is ENHRY and CDR2 SYGVKD. Deletions cut 6 bases from V and 0 bases from J, with 8 bases between.

This clonotype was seen at least ten times. This sequence joins TRBV12-3 or TRBV12-4 and TRBJ1-1; D gene ambiguous. The V gene lost 2 bases and the J gene lost 1 base, with 5 bases spanning the gap. The CDR3 totals 13 residues. CDR3 residues: CASSLRKNTEAFF. CDR3 DNA sequence: TGTGCCAGCAGTTTAAGGAAGAACACTGAAGCTTTCTTT.